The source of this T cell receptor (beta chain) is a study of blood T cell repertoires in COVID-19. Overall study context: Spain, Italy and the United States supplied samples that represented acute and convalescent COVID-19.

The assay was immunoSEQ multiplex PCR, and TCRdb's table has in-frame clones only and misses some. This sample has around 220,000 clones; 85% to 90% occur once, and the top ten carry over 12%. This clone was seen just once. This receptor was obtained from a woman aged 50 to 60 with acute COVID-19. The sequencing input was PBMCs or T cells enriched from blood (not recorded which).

The CDR3 sequence is CSASRQGNEQYF. In nucleotides, the CDR3 is TGCAGTGCTAGTCGGCAGGGGAACGAGCAGTACTTC. The genes are TRBV20-1 and TRBJ2-7; tentatively, D is TRBD1 (6 bases). The CDR3 extends over 12 amino acids. Trimming removed 3 bases from V and 5 bases from J, with 11 bases in between. Germline loops: CDR1 DFQATT, CDR2 SNEGSKA (reference sequence).